The TCR beta chain under discussion was sequenced for a study of T cell responses to AZD1222 COVID-19 vaccine (dated by TCRdb to about 2021). Study-level background: AZD1222 recipients given second doses at about 4 weeks or at about 12 weeks were pooled, since spike-specific TCR depth and breadth were not found to differ between the two schedules. Trial participants were enrolled by age into 18-55, 56-69 and 70-plus year subgroups, with roughly 160, 29 and 62 TCR-sequenced participants respectively. TCR sequencing was performed for fewer than 250 trial participants, of whom approximately 200 were given two doses of AZD1222 and approximately 26 were given two doses of MenACWY control vaccine. The research as a whole found: Conclusions about previously exposed vaccinees are limited, since just 5 or 6 AZD1222 recipients were seropositive for SARS-CoV-2 at baseline. Because no day 14 peak-response samples were available, the repertoires could be characterized only after the peak T cell response. The 56-69-year group was small, and its depth increase did not reach significance, likely because of low power. Most participants were white British and females outnumbered males, and the authors suggested that clonal diversity may have been underestimated. Nearly half of unique spike-specific TCRs reportedly recognized epitopes outside regions mutated in the B.1.351 and B.1.1.7 variants. After two AZD1222 doses, spike-specific TCR breadth and depth were significantly higher than at day 0 and than in MenACWY recipients. The vaccine-associated CD4 TCRs covered the entire spike protein, and the dominant responses fell in regions 160-218 and 743-854.

The CDR3 regions of human TCRbeta chains were analyzed by immunosequencing. The paper's data handling went like this. TCRs in the repertoires were matched against a reference library of SARS-CoV-2-specific TCRs that had been generated with the MIRA antigen-specificity platform. Breadth was defined as the fraction of unique TCRs that were SARS-CoV-2-associated. Depth was defined as the fraction of total T cells that were SARS-CoV-2-associated. Each spike-specific TCR was assigned to its reactive spike region and to a CD4 or CD8 class using the MIRA data. Log10-transformed breadth and depth values were compared by one-way ANOVA with Sidak's multiple comparisons tests. TCRdb limited this immuneACCESS table to in-frame rearrangements with V and J called. A share of clones is missing; checked studies link under half to unresolved V genes, and the rest is unexplained. V and J calls and clone size are copied from that table; D and trimming were computed from the DNA. In all, the sample holds around 150,000 clones, and 70% to 90% of those were seen once. The ten biggest clones cover over 1.5% of the sample.

Points on this clone: This receptor's antigen is unknown. No much larger clonotype is one base removed from it; base qualities were not supplied.

The sample's time point label, decoded: baseline before first vaccination. Vaccinee samples came from UK trials COV001 and COV002, including a single-blind randomized controlled phase 2/3 trial of AZD1222 (ChAdOx1 nCoV-19) in healthy adults. For TCRbeta chain sequencing, PBMC samples from trial participants were taken at day 0 and at day 28 after the second dose. V is pared back by 2 bases and J by 4 bases, with 5 bases lying between the germline termini. From its cysteine to its phenylalanine, the CDR3 spans 12 amino acids. Solely the CDR3 DNA is kept, with 36 bases framed from the first base. CDR1 and CDR2 are read off the germline V gene as MRHNA and SNTAGT.

The sample in question was peripheral blood, obtained on day 0 of AZD1222 vaccination. The TCR sequence derives from an adult in good health. This sequence uses TRBV6-4 and TRBJ1-2; the D segment cannot be called with confidence. The CDR3 here reads CASSDGIYGYTF. The DNA sequence is TGTGCCAGCAGTGACGGAATCTATGGCTACACCTTC.